Shown below are 12 T cell receptor beta chains from a single sample sequenced in a study of long-term antiretroviral therapy in people with HIV. Version v3.0 of the immunoSEQ assay ran at survey level. The repertoire was sequenced with immunoSEQ multiplex PCR; TCRdb's copy has only in-frame clones and lacks some. The repertoire includes about 25,000 clones, approximately 79% of them detected once, and around 10% sits in the top ten. The sample consisted of unsorted PBMCs, taken 2.1 years after starting antiretroviral therapy. These TCRs come from a young man with HIV.

This chain links TRBV9 with TRBJ2-4; D might be TRBD2 (5 bases). Per the germline V gene, CDR1 is SGDLS and CDR2 is YYNGEE. The CDR3 extends over 17 amino acids. Trimming cost V 3 bases and J 9 bases, with 25 bases left between them. CDR3 sequence: CASSGRSDLAEGSIQYF. In DNA, the CDR3 is TGTGCCAGCAGCGGGAGGAGCGACCTAGCCGAAGGAAGCATTCAGTACTTC.

The table lists this clone with a few counts. As DNA, the CDR3 is TGTGCCAGCAGACCCAGCGGGAACGGGTACGAGCAGTACTTC. The encoded protein is CASRPSGNGYEQYF. The chain recombines TRBV6-5 with TRBJ2-7; the match to TRBD2 covers 7 bases. This CDR3 is built from 14 residues. The germline V gene has CDR1 MNHEY and CDR2 SVGAGI. The J segment lost 4 bases and the V segment lost 6 bases, leaving 9 bases of the junction unmatched.

Here the CDR3 reads CASSLWTGSQPQHF. CDR3 in DNA: TGTGCCAGCAGCTTATGGACAGGGTCTCAGCCCCAGCATTTT. The rearrangement joins TRBV5-6 to TRBJ1-5, with TRBD1 matching over 8 bases. Germline-derived CDR1 and CDR2 are SGHDT and YYEEEE. J was trimmed by 6 bases and V by 2 bases; bases with no gene match: 4. The CDR3 consists of 14 residues.

This clone came up once. The rearrangement uses TRBV11-3 and TRBJ2-2; D uncertain. In germline, CDR1 is SGHNT, CDR2 YENEEA. V lost 4 bases, J lost 8 bases, and 14 bases lay in between. This CDR3 has 14 amino acids. For the CDR3, the DNA is TGTGCCAGCAGCTATGACTCCGTCAGGGGGGAGCTGTTTTTT. It is translated as CASSYDSVRGELFF. Complete variable domain (other parts from reference TRBV11-3 and TRBJ2-2): EAGVVQSPRYKIIEKKQPVAFWCNPISGHNTLYWYLQNLGQGPELLIRYENEEAVDDSQLPKDRFSAERLKGVDSTLKIQPAELGDSAVYLCASSYDSVRGELFFGEGSRLTVL.

The chain carries TRBV10-2 and TRBJ2-1; 9 bases are a match to TRBD2. V lost 5 bases, J lost 3 bases, and 8 bases stayed unmatched. This CDR3 region has 16 residues. The V gene's germline CDR1 is WSHSY and CDR2 SAAADI. CDR3 bases: TGCGCCAGCAGTAACCGACTAGCGGCCTTCTACAATGAGCAGTTCTTC. This translates into CASSNRLAAFYNEQFF.

V gene TRBV28 combines with J gene TRBJ1-2; 7 bases agree with TRBD1. CDR3 size: 12 residues. CDR1 and CDR2 from the germline V gene are MDHEN and SYDVKM. V shed 8 bases, J shed 2 bases, and the junction held 2 bases outside the gene matches. The CDR3 loop reads CASAGGNYGYTF. In nucleotides, the CDR3 is TGTGCCAGCGCAGGGGGGAACTATGGCTACACCTTC.

The chain employs TRBV7-3 and TRBJ2-7, with D tentatively TRBD1 (6 bases). This CDR3 is built from 15 residues. Germline V gives CDR1 SGHTA, CDR2 FQGTGA. The V end was cut by 3 bases, the J end by 3 bases, with 15 bases between. The CDR3 bases are TGTGCCAGCAGCTTCCTTGCAGGGGCTGGCTACGAGCAGTACTTC. It translates to CASSFLAGAGYEQYF.

The chain carries TRBV27 and TRBJ2-3; 12 bases line up with TRBD2. This CDR3 comprises 17 residues. CDR1 MNHEY and CDR2 SMNVEV come from the germline V gene (reference sequence). Trimming removed 5 bases from V and 2 bases from J; junction bases left unmatched: 8. The CDR3 DNA sequence: TGTGCCAGCAGTGCGACTAGCGGGAGAGTTTTCACAGATACGCAGTATTTT. Translated, it gives CASSATSGRVFTDTQYF.

This chain connects TRBV19 to TRBJ2-1, with D possibly being TRBD2 (6 bases). This CDR3 contains 13 residues. V lost 5 bases and J lost 4, with 9 bases in between. Germline V gives CDR1 LNHDA, CDR2 SQIVND (reference sequence). The chain's CDR3 is CASSSGRYNEQFF. The CDR3 DNA follows: TGTGCCAGTAGTTCCGGGAGATACAATGAGCAGTTCTTC.

CDR3 sequence (DNA): TGCAGCGTTGCCAGAGAGACCCAGTACTTC. Protein product: CSVARETQYF. V and J are TRBV29-1 and TRBJ2-5; no clear D gene. Looked up from germline, CDR1 is SQVTM and CDR2 is ANQGSEA. CDR3 size: 10 residues. V was pared by 4 bases and J by 4 bases, with 4 bases between.

The rearrangement uses TRBV28 and TRBJ2-5; 7 positions match TRBD2. Unmatched junction bases numbered 3, after V lost 4 bases and J lost 4 bases. The CDR3 is 13 residues long. CDR1 is MDHEN, CDR2 SYDVKM, per germline. In DNA form, the CDR3 reads TGTGCCAGCAGTTGGGGAGGGGTAGAGACCCAGTACTTC. This codes for CASSWGGVETQYF.

This clone was recorded once. V usage is TRBV6-5 and J usage is TRBJ2-7; 8 bases map to TRBD1. The CDR3 has 15 residues. Germline values: CDR1 MNHEY, CDR2 SVGAGI. Unmatched junction bases numbered 8, after V lost 4 bases and J lost 3 bases. The CDR3 sequence is CASSWRQGSGYEQYF. The CDR3 DNA sequence: TGTGCCAGCAGTTGGCGACAGGGGTCGGGCTACGAGCAGTACTTC.